This T cell receptor beta chain was documented in a study of patients and donors after allogeneic stem cell transplantation. This clonotype was counted a few times. TCRdb redid the calling of the RT-PCR reads with MiXCR, one entry per CDR3 protein. The sample has about 200,000 distinct CDR3 sequences; around 41% are singletons. The length of the CDR3 is 14 residues. The V gene's germline CDR1 is SGHDN and CDR2 FVKESK. V was shortened by 1 base and J by 11 bases, with 17 bases between the two germline ends. The V call is TRBV14, the J call TRBJ1-1; perhaps TRBD1 as D (6 bases). What was sequenced was blood, either unsorted or a sorted T cell fraction (not recorded which). This clonotype originated in a human donor who was either an allogeneic HSCT recipient or a stem cell or donor lymphocyte infusion donor (not recorded which). It is not recorded whose cells these are; they may come from a transplant donor. CDR3 residues: CASSQGWGAQTAFF. CDR3 coding DNA: TGTGCCAGCAGCCAAGGGTGGGGGGCCCAGACCGCTTTCTTT.